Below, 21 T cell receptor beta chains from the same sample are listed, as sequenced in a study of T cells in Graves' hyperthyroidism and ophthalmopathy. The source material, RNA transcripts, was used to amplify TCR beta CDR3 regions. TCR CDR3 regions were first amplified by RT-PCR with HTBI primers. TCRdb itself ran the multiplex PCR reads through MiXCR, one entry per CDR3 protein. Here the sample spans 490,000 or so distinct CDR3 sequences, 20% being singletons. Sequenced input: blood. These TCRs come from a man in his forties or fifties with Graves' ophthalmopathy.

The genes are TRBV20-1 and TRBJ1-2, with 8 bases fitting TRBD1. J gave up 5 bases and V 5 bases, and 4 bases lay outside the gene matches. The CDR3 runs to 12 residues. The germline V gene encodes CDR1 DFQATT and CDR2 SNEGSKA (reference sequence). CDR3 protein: CSAAGTGYGYTF. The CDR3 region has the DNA TGCAGTGCTGCCGGGACAGGTTATGGCTACACCTTC.

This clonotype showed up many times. CDR3 coding DNA: TGTGCCAGCAGCTCCCGCATAGCGGGGGGGTACAATGAGCAGTTCTTC. It encodes CASSSRIAGGYNEQFF. The chain has TRBV7-3 and TRBJ2-1, with TRBD2 identical over 11 bases. Germline values: CDR1 SGHTA, CDR2 FQGTGA. This CDR3 is built from 16 residues. Losses at the gene ends were 4 bases for V and 4 bases for J; bases not matched to a gene: 6.

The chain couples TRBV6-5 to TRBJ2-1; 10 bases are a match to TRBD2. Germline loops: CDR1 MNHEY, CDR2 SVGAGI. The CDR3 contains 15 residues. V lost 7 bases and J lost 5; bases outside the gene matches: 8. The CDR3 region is CASTLLAGTHNEQFF. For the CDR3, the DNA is TGTGCCAGCACCTTACTAGCGGGAACCCACAATGAGCAGTTCTTC.

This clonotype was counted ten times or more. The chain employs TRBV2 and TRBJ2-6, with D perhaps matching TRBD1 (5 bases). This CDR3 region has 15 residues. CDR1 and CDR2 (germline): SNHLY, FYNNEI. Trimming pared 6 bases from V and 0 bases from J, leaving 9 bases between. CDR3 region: CASRQGSSGANVLTF. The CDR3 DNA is TGTGCCAGCAGGCAGGGATCCTCTGGGGCCAACGTCCTGACTTTC.

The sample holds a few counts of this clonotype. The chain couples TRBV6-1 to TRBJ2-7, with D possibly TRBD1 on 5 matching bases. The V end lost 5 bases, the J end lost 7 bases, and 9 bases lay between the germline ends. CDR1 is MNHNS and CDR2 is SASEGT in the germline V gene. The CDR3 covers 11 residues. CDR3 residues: CASSTRTEQYF. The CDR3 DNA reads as TGTGCCAGCAGTACCAGGACAGAGCAGTACTTC.

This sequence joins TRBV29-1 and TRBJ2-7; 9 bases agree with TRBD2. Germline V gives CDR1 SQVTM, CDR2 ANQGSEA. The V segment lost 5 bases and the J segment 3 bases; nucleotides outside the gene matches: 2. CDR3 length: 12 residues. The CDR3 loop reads CSVQAGGYEQYF. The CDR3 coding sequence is TGCAGCGTTCAAGCGGGAGGCTACGAGCAGTACTTC.

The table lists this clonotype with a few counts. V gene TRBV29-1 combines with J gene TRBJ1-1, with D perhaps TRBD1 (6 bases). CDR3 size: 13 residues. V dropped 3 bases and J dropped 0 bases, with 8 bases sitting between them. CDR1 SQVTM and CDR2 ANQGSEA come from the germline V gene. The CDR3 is CSVDTGLNTEAFF. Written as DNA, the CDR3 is TGCAGCGTTGATACAGGGTTGAACACTGAAGCTTTCTTT. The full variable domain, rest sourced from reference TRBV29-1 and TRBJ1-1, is SAVISQKPSRDICQRGTSLTIQCQVDSQVTMMFWYRQQPGQSLTLIATANQGSEATYESGFVIDKFPISRPNLTFSTLTVSNMSPEDSSIYLCSVDTGLNTEAFFGQGTRLTVV.

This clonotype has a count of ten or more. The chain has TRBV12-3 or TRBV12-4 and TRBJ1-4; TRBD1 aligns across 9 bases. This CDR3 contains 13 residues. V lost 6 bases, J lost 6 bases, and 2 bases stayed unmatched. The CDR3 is CASRGQGYEKLFF. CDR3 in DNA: TGTGCCAGCAGGGGACAGGGCTATGAAAAACTGTTTTTT.

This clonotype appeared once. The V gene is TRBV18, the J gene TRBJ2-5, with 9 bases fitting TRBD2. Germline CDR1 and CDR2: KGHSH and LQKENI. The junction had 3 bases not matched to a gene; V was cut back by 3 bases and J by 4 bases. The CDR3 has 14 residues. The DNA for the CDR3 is TGTGCCAGCTCACCCGGGACTAGCCTAGAGACCCAGTACTTC. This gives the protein CASSPGTSLETQYF. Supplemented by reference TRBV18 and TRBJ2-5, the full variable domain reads NAGVMQNPRHLVRRRGQEARLRCSPMKGHSHVYWYRQLPEEGLKFMVYLQKENIIDESGMPKERFSAEFPKEGPSILRIQQVVRGDSAAYFCASSPGTSLETQYFGPGTRLLVL.

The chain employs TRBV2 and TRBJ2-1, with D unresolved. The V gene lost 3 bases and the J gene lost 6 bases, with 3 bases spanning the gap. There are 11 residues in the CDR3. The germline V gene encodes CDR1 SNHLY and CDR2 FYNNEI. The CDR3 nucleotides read TGTGCCAGCAGTGAGTCCAATGAGCAGTTCTTC. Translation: CASSESNEQFF.

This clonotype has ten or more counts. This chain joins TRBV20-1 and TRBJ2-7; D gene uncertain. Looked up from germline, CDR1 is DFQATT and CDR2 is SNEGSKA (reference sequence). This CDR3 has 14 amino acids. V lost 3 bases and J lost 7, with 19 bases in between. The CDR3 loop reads CSASEITVLDEQYF. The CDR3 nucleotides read TGCAGTGCTAGCGAGATTACCGTCCTGGATGAGCAGTACTTC.

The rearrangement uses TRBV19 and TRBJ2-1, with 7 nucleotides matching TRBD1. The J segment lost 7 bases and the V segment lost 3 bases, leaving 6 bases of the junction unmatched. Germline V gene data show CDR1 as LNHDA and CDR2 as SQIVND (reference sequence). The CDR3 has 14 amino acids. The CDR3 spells CASSIPGQINEQFF. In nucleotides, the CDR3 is TGTGCCAGTAGTATCCCGGGACAGATAAATGAGCAGTTCTTC.

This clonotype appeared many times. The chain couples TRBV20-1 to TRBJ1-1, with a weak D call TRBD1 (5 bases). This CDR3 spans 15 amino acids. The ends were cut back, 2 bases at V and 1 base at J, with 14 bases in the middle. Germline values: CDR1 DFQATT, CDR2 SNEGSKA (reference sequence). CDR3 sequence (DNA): TGCAGTGCTAGACCTGGACACCGGACGAACACTGAAGCTTTCTTT. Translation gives CSARPGHRTNTEAFF.

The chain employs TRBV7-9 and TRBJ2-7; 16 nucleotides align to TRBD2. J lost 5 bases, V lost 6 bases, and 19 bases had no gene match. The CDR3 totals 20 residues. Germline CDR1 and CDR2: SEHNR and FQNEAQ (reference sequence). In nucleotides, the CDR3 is TGTGCCAGCAGTTCTCGTCCGGGACTAGCGGGAGGGCCAGGTACGCACGAGCAGTACTTC. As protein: CASSSRPGLAGGPGTHEQYF. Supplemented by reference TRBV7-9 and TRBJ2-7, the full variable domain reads DTGVSQNPRHKITKRGQNVTFRCDPISEHNRLYWYRQTLGQGPEFLTYFQNEAQLEKSRLLSDRFSAERPKGSFSTLEIQRTEQGDSAMYLCASSSRPGLAGGPGTHEQYFGPGTRLTVT.

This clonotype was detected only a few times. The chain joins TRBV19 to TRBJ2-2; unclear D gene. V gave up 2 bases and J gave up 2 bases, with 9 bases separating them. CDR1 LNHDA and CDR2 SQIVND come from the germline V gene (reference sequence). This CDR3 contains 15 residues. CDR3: CASSIYTSNTGELFF. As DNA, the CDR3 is TGTGCCAGTAGTATATATACCTCTAACACCGGGGAGCTGTTTTTT.

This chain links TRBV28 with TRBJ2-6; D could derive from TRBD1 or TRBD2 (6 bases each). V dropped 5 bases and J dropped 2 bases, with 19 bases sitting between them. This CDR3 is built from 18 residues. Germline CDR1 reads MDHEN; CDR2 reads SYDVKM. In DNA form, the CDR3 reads TGTGCCAGCAGTAATACCGGGGGCAGATCGCCTGGGGCCAACGTCCTGACTTTC. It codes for CASSNTGGRSPGANVLTF. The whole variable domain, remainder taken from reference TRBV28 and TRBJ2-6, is DVKVTQSSRYLVKRTGEKVFLECVQDMDHENMFWYRQDPGLGLRLIYFSYDVKMKEKGDIPEGYSVSREKKERFSLILESASTNQTSMYLCASSNTGGRSPGANVLTFGAGSRLTVL.

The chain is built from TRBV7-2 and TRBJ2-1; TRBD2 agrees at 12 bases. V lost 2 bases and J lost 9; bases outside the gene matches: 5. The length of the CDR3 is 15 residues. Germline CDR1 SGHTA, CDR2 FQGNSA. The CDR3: CASSLSLAGGVEQFF. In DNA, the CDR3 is TGTGCCAGCAGCTTATCCCTAGCGGGAGGGGTTGAGCAGTTCTTC.

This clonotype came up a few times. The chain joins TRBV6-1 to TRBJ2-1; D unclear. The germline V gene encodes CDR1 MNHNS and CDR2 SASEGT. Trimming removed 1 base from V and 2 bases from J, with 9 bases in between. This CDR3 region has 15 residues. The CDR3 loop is CASSEGASPYNEQFF. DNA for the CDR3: TGTGCCAGCAGTGAAGGGGCCTCTCCCTACAATGAGCAGTTCTTC.

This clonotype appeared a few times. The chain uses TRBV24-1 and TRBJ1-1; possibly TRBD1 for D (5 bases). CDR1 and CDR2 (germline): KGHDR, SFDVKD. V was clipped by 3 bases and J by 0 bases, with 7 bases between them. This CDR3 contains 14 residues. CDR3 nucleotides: TGTGCCACCAGTGATGGGACTTTGAACACTGAAGCTTTCTTT. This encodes CATSDGTLNTEAFF.

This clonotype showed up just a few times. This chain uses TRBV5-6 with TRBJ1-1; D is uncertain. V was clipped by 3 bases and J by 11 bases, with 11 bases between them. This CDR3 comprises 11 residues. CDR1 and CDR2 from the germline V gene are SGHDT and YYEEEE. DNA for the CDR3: TGTGCCAGCAGCTACTTAGGGCGTGCTTTCTTT. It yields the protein CASSYLGRAFF.

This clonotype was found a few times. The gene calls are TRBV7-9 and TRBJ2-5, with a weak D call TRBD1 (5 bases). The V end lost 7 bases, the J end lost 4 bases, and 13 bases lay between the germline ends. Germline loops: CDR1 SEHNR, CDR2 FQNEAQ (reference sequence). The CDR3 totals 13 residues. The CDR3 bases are TGTGCCAGCATCCAACAGGCGACAGAGACCCAGTACTTC. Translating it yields CASIQQATETQYF.